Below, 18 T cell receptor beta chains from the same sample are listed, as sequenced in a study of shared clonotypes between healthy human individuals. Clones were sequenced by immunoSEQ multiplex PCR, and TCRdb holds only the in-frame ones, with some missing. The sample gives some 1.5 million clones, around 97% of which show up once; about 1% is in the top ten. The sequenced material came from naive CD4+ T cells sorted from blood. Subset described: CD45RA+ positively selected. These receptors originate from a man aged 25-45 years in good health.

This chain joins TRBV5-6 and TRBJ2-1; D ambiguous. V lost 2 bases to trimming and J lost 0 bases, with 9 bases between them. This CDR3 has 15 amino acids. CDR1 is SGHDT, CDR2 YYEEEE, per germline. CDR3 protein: CASSFDGSSYNEQFF. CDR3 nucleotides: TGTGCCAGCAGCTTCGACGGTAGCTCCTACAATGAGCAGTTCTTC.

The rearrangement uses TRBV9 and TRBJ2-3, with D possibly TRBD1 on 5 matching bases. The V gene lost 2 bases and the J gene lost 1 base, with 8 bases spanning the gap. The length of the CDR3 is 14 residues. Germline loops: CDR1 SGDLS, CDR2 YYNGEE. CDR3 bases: TGTGCCAGCAGCGTCCAGGGTGGCACAGATACGCAGTATTTT. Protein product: CASSVQGGTDTQYF. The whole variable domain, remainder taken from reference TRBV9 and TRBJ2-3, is DSGVTQTPKHLITATGQRVTLRCSPRSGDLSVYWYQQSLDQGLQFLIQYYNGEERAKGNILERFSAQQFPDLHSELNLSSLELGDSALYFCASSVQGGTDTQYFGPGTRLTVL.

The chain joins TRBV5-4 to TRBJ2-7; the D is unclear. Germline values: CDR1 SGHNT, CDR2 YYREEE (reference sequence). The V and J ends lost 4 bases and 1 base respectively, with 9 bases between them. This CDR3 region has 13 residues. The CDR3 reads CASSPEVSYEQYF. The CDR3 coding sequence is TGTGCCAGCAGCCCCGAGGTATCCTACGAGCAGTACTTC.

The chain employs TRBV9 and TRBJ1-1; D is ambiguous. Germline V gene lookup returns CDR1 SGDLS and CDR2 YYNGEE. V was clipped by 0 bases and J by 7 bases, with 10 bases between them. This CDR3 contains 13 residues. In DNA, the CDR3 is TGTGCCAGCAGCGTAGCCAGGCGGGGTGAAGCTTTCTTT. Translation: CASSVARRGEAFF.

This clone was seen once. CDR3 in DNA: TGCAGCGTTCGGACCAGGCACAATGAGCAGTTCTTC. Protein product: CSVRTRHNEQFF. The chain is built from TRBV29-1 and TRBJ2-1; no definite D call. Germline CDR1 and CDR2: SQVTM and ANQGSEA. The CDR3 runs to 12 residues. Trimming took off 5 bases at V and 5 bases at J, with 10 bases between the two ends.

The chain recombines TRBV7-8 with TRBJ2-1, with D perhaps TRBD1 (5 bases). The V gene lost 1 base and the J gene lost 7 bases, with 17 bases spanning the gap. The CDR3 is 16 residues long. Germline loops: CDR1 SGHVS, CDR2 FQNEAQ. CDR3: CASSLETAGSMNEQFF. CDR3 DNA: TGTGCCAGCAGCTTAGAGACGGCAGGGTCGATGAATGAGCAGTTCTTC.

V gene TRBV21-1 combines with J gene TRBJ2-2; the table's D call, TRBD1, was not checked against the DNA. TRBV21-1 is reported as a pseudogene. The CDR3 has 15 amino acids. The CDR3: CASSMGTVSTGELFF. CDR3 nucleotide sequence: TGTGCCAGCAGCATGGGGACAGTTTCTACCGGGGAGCTGTTTTTT.

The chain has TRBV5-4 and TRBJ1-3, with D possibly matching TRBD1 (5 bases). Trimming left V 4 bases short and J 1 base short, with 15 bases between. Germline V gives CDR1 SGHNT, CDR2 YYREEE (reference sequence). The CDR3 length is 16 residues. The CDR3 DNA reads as TGTGCCAGCAGCAATGGGGCCGACCTGTCTGGAAACACCATATATTTT. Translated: CASSNGADLSGNTIYF.

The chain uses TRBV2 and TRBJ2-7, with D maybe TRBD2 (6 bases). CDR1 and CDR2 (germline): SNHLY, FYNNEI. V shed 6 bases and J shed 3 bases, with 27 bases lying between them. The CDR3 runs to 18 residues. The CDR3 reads CASRRVGGVATLDYEQYF. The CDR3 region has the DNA TGTGCCAGCAGGAGGGTCGGGGGAGTAGCTACCCTCGACTACGAGCAGTACTTC.

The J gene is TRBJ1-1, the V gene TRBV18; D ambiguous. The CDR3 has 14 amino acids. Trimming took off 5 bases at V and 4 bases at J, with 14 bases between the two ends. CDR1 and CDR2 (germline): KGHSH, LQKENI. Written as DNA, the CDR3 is TGTGCCAGCTCAGCGGGCTCTACGGGCACTGAAGCTTTCTTT. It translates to CASSAGSTGTEAFF.

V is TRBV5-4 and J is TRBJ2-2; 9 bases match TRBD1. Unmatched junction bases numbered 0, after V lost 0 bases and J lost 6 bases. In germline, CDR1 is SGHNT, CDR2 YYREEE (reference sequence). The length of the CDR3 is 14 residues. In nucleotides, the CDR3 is TGTGCCAGCAGCTTGGACAGGGGGCCCGGGGAGCTGTTTTTT. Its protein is CASSLDRGPGELFF.

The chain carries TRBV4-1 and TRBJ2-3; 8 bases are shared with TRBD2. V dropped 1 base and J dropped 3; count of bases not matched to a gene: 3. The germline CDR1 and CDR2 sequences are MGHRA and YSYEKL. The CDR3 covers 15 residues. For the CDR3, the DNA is TGCGCCAGCAGCCAAGCAGGACTAGCAACAGATACGCAGTATTTT. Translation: CASSQAGLATDTQYF.

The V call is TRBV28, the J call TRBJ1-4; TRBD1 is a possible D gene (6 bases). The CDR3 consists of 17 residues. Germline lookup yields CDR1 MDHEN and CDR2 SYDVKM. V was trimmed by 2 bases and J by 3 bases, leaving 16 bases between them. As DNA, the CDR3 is TGTGCCAGCAGTTTAGCCAGGGGAATAGCGGCTAATGAAAAACTGTTTTTT. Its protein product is CASSLARGIAANEKLFF.

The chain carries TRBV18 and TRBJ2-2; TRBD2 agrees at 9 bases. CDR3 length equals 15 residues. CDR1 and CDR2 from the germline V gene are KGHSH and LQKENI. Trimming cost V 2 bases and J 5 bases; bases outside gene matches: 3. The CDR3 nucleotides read TGTGCCAGCTCACCAAGCGGGAGGCAAACCGGGGAGCTGTTTTTT. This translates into CASSPSGRQTGELFF.

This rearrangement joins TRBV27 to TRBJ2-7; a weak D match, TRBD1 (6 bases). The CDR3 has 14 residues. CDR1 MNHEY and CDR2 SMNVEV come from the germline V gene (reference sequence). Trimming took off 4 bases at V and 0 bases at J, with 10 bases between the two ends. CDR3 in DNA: TGTGCCAGCAGTTCCTCGGACAGCTCCTACGAGCAGTACTTC. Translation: CASSSSDSSYEQYF.

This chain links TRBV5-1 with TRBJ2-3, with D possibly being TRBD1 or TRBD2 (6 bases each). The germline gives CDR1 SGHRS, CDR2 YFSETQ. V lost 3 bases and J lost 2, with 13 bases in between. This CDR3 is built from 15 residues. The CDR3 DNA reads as TGCGCCAGCAGCTCAGAAGGGGGGTCCACAGATACGCAGTATTTT. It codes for CASSSEGGSTDTQYF.

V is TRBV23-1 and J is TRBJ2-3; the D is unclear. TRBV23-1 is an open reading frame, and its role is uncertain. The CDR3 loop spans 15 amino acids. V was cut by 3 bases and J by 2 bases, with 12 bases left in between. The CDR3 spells CASSHLSQNTDTQYF. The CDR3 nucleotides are TGCGCCAGCAGTCACCTGTCCCAGAACACAGATACGCAGTATTTT.

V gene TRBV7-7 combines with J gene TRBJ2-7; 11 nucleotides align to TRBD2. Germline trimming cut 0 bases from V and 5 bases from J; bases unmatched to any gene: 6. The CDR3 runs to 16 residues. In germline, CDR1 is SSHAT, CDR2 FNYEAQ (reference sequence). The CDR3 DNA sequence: TGTGCCAGCAGCTTAGCTCCGGCTAGCGGGAGGAACGAGCAGTACTTC. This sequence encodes CASSLAPASGRNEQYF. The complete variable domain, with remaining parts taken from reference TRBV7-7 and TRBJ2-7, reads GAGVSQSPRYKVTKRGQDVTLRCDPISSHATLYWYQQALGQGPEFLTYFNYEAQPDKSGLPSDRFSAERPEGSISTLTIQRTEQRDSAMYRCASSLAPASGRNEQYFGPGTRLTVT.